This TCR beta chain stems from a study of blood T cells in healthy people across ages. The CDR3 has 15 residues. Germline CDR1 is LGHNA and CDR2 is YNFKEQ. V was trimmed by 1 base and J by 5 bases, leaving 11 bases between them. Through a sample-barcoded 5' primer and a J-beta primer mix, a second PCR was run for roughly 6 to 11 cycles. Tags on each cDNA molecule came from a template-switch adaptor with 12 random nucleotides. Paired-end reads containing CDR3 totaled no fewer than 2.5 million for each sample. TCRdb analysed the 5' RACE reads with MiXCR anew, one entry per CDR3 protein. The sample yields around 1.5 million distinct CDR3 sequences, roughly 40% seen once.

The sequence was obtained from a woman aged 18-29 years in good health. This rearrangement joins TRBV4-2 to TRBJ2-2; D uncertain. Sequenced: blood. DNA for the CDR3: TGTGCCAGCAGCCAAGCACGTGGGAATACCGGGGAGCTGTTTTTT. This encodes CASSQARGNTGELFF.